These 17 T cell receptor beta chains came from one sample sequenced in a study of T cell changes during pregnancy in multiple sclerosis. Clones were sequenced by immunoSEQ multiplex PCR, and TCRdb holds only the in-frame ones, with some missing. The data show about 38,000 clones, with roughly 90% seen just once and more than 5% held by the top ten. Specimen: CD8+ T cells from peripheral blood mononuclear cells, collected in the third trimester of pregnancy. These receptors were obtained from a female donor with multiple sclerosis, enrolled in a pregnancy study.

This chain uses TRBV5-4 with TRBJ2-1, with TRBD2 matching 9 bases. The CDR3 extends over 13 amino acids. CDR1 is SGHNT, CDR2 YYREEE, per germline (reference sequence). The ends lost 1 base at V and 10 bases at J; junction bases unmatched: 3. CDR3 bases: TGTGCCAGCAGCTTGTGGGCGGGAGGGGAGCAGTTCTTC. Its translation: CASSLWAGGEQFF.

This clone was detected once. The chain is built from TRBV27 and TRBJ1-5, with a possible D match to TRBD1 (5 bases). The germline CDR1 and CDR2 sequences are MNHEY and SMNVEV (reference sequence). The CDR3 runs 16 residues. Trimming removed 8 bases from V and 5 bases from J, with 22 bases in between. The CDR3 sequence: CASSGGGRLLDQPQHF. CDR3 DNA sequence: TGTGCCAGCTCAGGCGGGGGACGACTTCTCGATCAGCCCCAGCATTTT.

V gene TRBV2 combines with J gene TRBJ2-3; perhaps TRBD2 as D (6 bases). The germline V and J ends were trimmed by 1 base and 2 bases, with 13 bases remaining between them. The CDR3 has 16 residues. Looked up from germline, CDR1 is SNHLY and CDR2 is FYNNEI. CDR3 nucleotides: TGTGCCAGCAGTGAAGTGAGACTAGTTCACACAGATACGCAGTATTTT. Its translation is CASSEVRLVHTDTQYF.

This chain connects TRBV27 to TRBJ2-7, with 9 nucleotides matching TRBD1. J lost 12 bases, V lost 10 bases, and 25 bases had no gene match. Looked up from germline, CDR1 is MNHEY and CDR2 is SMNVEV (reference sequence). The CDR3 length is 16 residues. The CDR3 DNA sequence: TGTGCCATCCCGGACAGGGGCAATCCTCAATCCGGGATAGGGTACTTC. Amino acid sequence: CAIPDRGNPQSGIGYF.

The chain is built from TRBV19 and TRBJ1-1; D is unclear. This CDR3 comprises 16 residues. Trimming left V 5 bases short and J 2 bases short, with 18 bases between. The germline CDR1 and CDR2 sequences are LNHDA and SQIVND (reference sequence). The CDR3 is CASSPSHESGNTEAFF. In nucleotides, the CDR3 is TGTGCCAGTAGTCCTAGTCACGAGAGTGGAAACACTGAAGCTTTCTTT.

The chain recombines TRBV5-4 with TRBJ2-1; 7 bases line up with TRBD2. The germline V gene encodes CDR1 SGHNT and CDR2 YYREEE (reference sequence). Trimming at V came to 0 bases and at J to 0 bases, leaving 3 bases not matched to a gene. The length of the CDR3 is 16 residues. The CDR3 DNA reads as TGTGCCAGCAGCTTGGAGGTAGCGGGCTCCTACAATGAGCAGTTCTTC. Amino acids: CASSLEVAGSYNEQFF.

The chain employs TRBV6-4 and TRBJ2-1; D possibly corresponds to TRBD2 (6 bases). CDR1 and CDR2 from the germline V gene are MRHNA and SNTAGT. The CDR3 has 14 residues. The germline V and J ends were trimmed by 4 bases and 0 bases, with 7 bases remaining between them. CDR3 protein: CASSAEGSYNEQFF. CDR3 DNA sequence: TGTGCCAGCAGTGCGGAGGGCTCCTACAATGAGCAGTTCTTC.

The CDR3 nucleotides are TGTGCCAGCAGCCAAGATGGGCCTTGGACAGGGGTCGAAACTGAAGCTTTCTTT. Translation gives CASSQDGPWTGVETEAFF. V gene TRBV4-2 combines with J gene TRBJ1-1; 9 bases align to TRBD1. The CDR3 spans 18 residues. Germline V lookup: CDR1 LGHNA, CDR2 YNFKEQ. The V and J ends lost 0 bases and 5 bases, in that order; junction bases with no gene match: 13.

V is TRBV5-6 and J is TRBJ2-7, with a tentative D call TRBD2 (5 bases). CDR3 size: 13 residues. With 1 base removed from V and 6 bases from J, the gap between germline ends came to 11 bases. The germline V gene encodes CDR1 SGHDT and CDR2 YYEEEE. The CDR3 sequence is CASSLFLGSEQYF. In DNA form, the CDR3 reads TGTGCCAGCAGCTTGTTTCTAGGGAGCGAGCAGTACTTC.

This chain connects TRBV7-9 to TRBJ2-3; TRBD2 aligns across 7 bases. The CDR3 covers 12 residues. The V gene's germline CDR1 is SEHNR and CDR2 FQNEAQ (reference sequence). The ends lost 11 bases at V and 3 bases at J; junction bases unmatched: 5. The CDR3 nucleotides are TGTGCCTCGGGGGGATTTACAGATACGCAGTATTTT. This translates into CASGGFTDTQYF.

The chain combines TRBV18 with TRBJ2-1; 12 nucleotides line up with TRBD1. This CDR3 comprises 19 residues. After removal of 3 bases from V and 2 bases from J, the junction contained 11 bases not matched to a gene. CDR1 and CDR2 from the germline V gene are KGHSH and LQKENI. The CDR3 DNA is TGTGCCAGCTCACCCGATCTGAGGGACAGGGGGCCCGCCTACAATGAGCAGTTCTTC. This sequence encodes CASSPDLRDRGPAYNEQFF.

CDR3 coding DNA: TGTGCCAGTAGTATTCTTAGCGGGGCTAGCACAGATACGCAGTATTTT. Encoded protein: CASSILSGASTDTQYF. The V call is TRBV19, the J call TRBJ2-3, with 8 bases that match TRBD2. V trimming: 3 bases; J trimming: 0 bases; junction bases outside the gene matches: 5. Germline V CDR1 and CDR2: LNHDA, SQIVND (reference sequence). This CDR3 region has 16 residues.

This clone showed up just once. The gene calls are TRBV28 and TRBJ2-7; TRBD1 might be the D (6 bases). Looked up from germline, CDR1 is MDHEN and CDR2 is SYDVKM. This CDR3 spans 14 amino acids. V shed 10 bases and J shed 4 bases, with 20 bases lying between them. CDR3 DNA: TGTGCCACCTCCAGGGGCCCCCCTCCATACGAGCAGTACTTC. Translation gives CATSRGPPPYEQYF.

This rearrangement joins TRBV10-3 to TRBJ2-1; 7 positions agree with TRBD2. Germline-derived CDR1 and CDR2 are ENHRY and SYGVKD. The CDR3 has 15 residues. V gave up 3 bases and J gave up 7 bases; unmatched junction bases: 9. The CDR3 reads CAISDERDFPNEQFF. CDR3 in DNA: TGTGCCATCAGTGACGAGCGGGACTTCCCAAATGAGCAGTTCTTC.

Concerning this clone: The germline gene is not matched at one end of the junction; a read error may be the cause. The gene calls are TRBV7-7 and TRBJ2-5; D not certain. Germline assignment: CDR1 SSHAT and CDR2 FNYEAQ (reference sequence). This CDR3 region has 13 residues. The CDR3 protein is CASSAFSQETQYF. Here the CDR3 DNA reads TGTGCTAGCAGCGCCTTTAGCCAAGAGACCCAGTACTTC.

The chain combines TRBV19 with TRBJ2-1; maybe TRBD2 (6 bases). The germline V gene has CDR1 LNHDA and CDR2 SQIVND (reference sequence). The CDR3 is made up of 12 amino acids. Trimming left V 7 bases short and J 13 bases short, with 17 bases between. The DNA of the CDR3 is TGTGCCAGTATTGCGTCGGGAGAAGAACAGTTCTTC. Translation gives CASIASGEEQFF. The entire variable domain, with the rest obtained from reference TRBV19 and TRBJ2-1, is as follows: DGGITQSPKYLFRKEGQNVTLSCEQNLNHDAMYWYRQDPGQGLRLIYYSQIVNDFQKGDIAEGYSVSREKKESFPLTVTSAQKNPTAFYLCASIASGEEQFFGPGTRLTVL.

The V gene is TRBV7-9, the J gene TRBJ2-7; 8 nucleotides align to TRBD1. CDR3 size: 14 residues. V was clipped by 1 base and J by 3 bases; unmatched bases: 2. CDR1 SEHNR and CDR2 FQNEAQ come from the germline V gene (reference sequence). Written as DNA, the CDR3 is TGTGCCAGCAGCTTAGGGACAGGGTACTACGAGCAGTACTTC. It translates to CASSLGTGYYEQYF.